This T cell receptor (beta chain) was retrieved from a study of blood T cell repertoires in COVID-19. Germline-derived CDR1 and CDR2 are DFQATT and SNEGSKA (reference sequence). The V and J ends lost 7 bases and 5 bases respectively, with 11 bases between them. This CDR3 is 11 amino acids long. The assay was immunoSEQ multiplex PCR, and TCRdb's table has in-frame clones only and misses some. Among 250,000 to 300,000 clones listed, around nine tenths were seen once. The sample consisted of PBMCs or T cells enriched from blood (not recorded which). The source of this sequence is a woman aged 60-75 years who had recovered from COVID-19. V gene TRBV20-1 combines with J gene TRBJ1-1; D is undetermined. The CDR3 DNA reads as TGCAGTGGGTGGGAGGGAACTGAAGCTTTCTTT. It is translated as CSGWEGTEAFF.